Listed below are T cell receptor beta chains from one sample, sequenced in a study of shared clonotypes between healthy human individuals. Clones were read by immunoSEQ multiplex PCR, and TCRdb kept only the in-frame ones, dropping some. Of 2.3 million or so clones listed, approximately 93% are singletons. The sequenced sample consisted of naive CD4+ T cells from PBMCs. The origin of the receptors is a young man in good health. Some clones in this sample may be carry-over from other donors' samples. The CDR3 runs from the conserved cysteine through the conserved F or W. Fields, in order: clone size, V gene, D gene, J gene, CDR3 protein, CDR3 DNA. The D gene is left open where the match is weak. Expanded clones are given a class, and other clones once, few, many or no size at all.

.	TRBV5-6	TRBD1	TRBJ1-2	CASSLDRGRYGYTF	TGTGCCAGCAGCTTGGACAGGGGGCGTTATGGCTACACCTTC
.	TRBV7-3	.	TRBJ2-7	CASSLTGGYEQYF	TGTGCCAGCAGCTTAACTGGGGGATACGAGCAGTACTTC
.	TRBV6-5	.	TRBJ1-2	CASRQQGTSGYTF	TGTGCCAGCAGACAACAGGGCACAAGTGGCTACACCTTC
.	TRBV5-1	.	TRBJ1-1	CASSSGRTLLNTEAFF	TGCGCCAGCAGCTCCGGACGTACCCTCTTGAACACTGAAGCTTTCTTT
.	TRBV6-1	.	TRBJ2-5	CASSEHPGAETQYF	TGTGCCAGCAGTGAACACCCAGGGGCCGAGACCCAGTACTTC
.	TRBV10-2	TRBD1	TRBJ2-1	CASSDGQGYDNEQFF	TGCGCCAGCAGTGATGGACAGGGATATGACAATGAGCAGTTCTTC
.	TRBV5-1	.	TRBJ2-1	CASSLRRDGREQFF	TGCGCCAGCAGCTTGCGACGGGATGGACGAGAGCAGTTCTTC
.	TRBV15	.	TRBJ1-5	CATSHGGQPQHF	TGTGCCACCAGCCACGGGGGCCAGCCCCAGCATTTT
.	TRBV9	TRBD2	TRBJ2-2	CASSSRGSGSPGELFF	TGTGCCAGCAGCTCCCGAGGTAGCGGGTCACCCGGGGAGCTGTTTTTT
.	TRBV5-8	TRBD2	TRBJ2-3	CASSLGRLAGSDTQYF	TGTGCCAGCAGCTTGGGGAGACTAGCGGGATCAGATACGCAGTATTTT
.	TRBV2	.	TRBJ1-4	CASRERTSANEKLFF	TGTGCCAGCAGGGAGCGGACAAGTGCTAATGAAAAACTGTTTTTT
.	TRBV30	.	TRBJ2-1	CAWSASRDLSTFF	TGTGCCTGGAGTGCTAGCCGGGACCTTAGTACGTTCTTC
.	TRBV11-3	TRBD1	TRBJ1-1	CASSLQTGGRQAFF	TGTGCCAGCAGCCTCCAGACAGGGGGCAGACAAGCTTTCTTT
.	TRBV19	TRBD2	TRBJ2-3	CASSIGTSGRPWGTQYF	TGTGCCAGTAGTATAGGGACTAGCGGGAGGCCGTGGGGTACGCAGTATTTT
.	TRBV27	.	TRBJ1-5	CAISGGPQHF	TGTGCCATCTCGGGGGGGCCCCAGCATTTT
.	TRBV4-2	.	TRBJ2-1	CASSQGRLEGTNEQFF	TGTGCCAGCAGCCAAGGTAGACTCGAAGGGACGAATGAGCAGTTCTTC
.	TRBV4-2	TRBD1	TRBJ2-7	CASSYLRDRAYEQYF	TGTGCCAGCAGCTATCTCCGGGACAGGGCCTACGAGCAGTACTTC
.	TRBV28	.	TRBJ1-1	CASRNEIEGTEAFF	TGTGCCAGCAGAAACGAAATAGAGGGCACTGAAGCTTTCTTT
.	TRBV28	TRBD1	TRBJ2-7	CASSPFYRGTGRWNEQYF	TGTGCCAGCAGTCCTTTTTATCGCGGGACAGGGCGTTGGAACGAGCAGTACTTC
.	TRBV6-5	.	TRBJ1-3	CASSYARGLSGNTIYF	TGTGCCAGCAGTTACGCCAGGGGACTCTCTGGAAACACCATATATTTT
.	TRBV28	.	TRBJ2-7	CASSLRTGTYEQYF	TGTGCCAGCAGTTTGCGTACAGGGACCTACGAGCAGTACTTC
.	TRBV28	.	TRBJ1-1	CASSKGLMNTEAFF	TGTGCCAGCAGTAAAGGACTGATGAACACTGAAGCTTTCTTT
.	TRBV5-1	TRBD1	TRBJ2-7	CASSLGGTGNYEQYF	TGCGCCAGCAGCTTGGGCGGGACAGGGAACTACGAGCAGTACTTC
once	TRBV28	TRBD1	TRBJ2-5	CASSSPSGGRETQYF	TGTGCCAGCAGCTCTCCATCAGGGGGCAGGGAGACCCAGTACTTC